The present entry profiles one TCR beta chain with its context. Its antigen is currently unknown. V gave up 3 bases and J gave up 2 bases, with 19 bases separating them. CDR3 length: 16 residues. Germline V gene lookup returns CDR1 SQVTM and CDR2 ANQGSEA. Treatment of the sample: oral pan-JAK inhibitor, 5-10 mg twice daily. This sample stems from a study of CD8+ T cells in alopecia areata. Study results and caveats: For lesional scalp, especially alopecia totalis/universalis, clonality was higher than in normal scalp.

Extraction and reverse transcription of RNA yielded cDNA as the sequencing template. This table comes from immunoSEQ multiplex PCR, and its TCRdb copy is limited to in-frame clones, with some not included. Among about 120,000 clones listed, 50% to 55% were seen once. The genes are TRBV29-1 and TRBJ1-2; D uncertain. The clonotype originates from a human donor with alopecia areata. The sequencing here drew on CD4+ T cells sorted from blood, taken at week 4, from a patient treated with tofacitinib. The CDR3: CSVDQTSESFNYGYTF. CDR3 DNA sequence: TGCAGCGTTGACCAGACCTCAGAGAGCTTCAACTATGGCTACACCTTC.